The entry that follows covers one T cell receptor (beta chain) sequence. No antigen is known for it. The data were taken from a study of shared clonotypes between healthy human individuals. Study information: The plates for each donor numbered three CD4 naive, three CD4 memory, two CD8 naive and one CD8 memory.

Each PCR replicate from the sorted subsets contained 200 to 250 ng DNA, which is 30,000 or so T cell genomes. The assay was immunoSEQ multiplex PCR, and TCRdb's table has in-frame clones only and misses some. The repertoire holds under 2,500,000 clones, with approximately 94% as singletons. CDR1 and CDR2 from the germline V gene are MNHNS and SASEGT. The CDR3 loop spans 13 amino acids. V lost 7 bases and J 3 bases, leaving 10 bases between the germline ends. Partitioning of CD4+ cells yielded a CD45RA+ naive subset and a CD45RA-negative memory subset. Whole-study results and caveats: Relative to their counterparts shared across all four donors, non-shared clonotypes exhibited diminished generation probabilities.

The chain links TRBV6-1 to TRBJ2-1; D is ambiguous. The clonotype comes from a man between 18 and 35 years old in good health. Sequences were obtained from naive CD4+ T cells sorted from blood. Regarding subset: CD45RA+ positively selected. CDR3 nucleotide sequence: TGTGCCAGCATTATGACGAGCTACAATGAGCAGTTCTTC. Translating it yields CASIMTSYNEQFF.